This entry is about one T cell receptor beta chain. Its matching antigen is unknown. Being one base from a much bigger clone, this may be a read error. This entry comes from a study of breast tumors, draining lymph nodes, adjacent tissues. Whole-study results and caveats: Tumor repertoires ranked between lymph nodes and nontumor tissue in diversity, with V and J gene preferences. The data were judged consistent with most tumor T cells coming from lymph node and expanding in tumor. Data only fit, rather than demonstrated, lymph node origin of most tumor T cells. Luminal-like breast cancer showed significantly greater tumor-nontumor repertoire similarity than basal-like breast cancer did.

The lymph nodes were axillary draining lymph nodes from breast cancer patients. CDR3 size: 14 residues. The V gene's germline CDR1 is DFQATT and CDR2 SNEGSKA (reference sequence). Trimming at V came to 5 bases and at J to 7 bases, leaving 12 bases not matched to a gene. TCRdb passed the multiplex PCR reads through MiXCR, listing each CDR3 protein once. This table holds about 200,000 distinct CDR3 sequences, approximately 33% found once. The clonotype was recovered from a female donor with breast cancer. Some clones in this sample may be carry-over from other donors' samples. Sequenced: axillary lymph node tissue. The chain recombines TRBV20-1 with TRBJ1-2, with TRBD1 matching 8 bases. CDR3 DNA: TGCAGTGCTGGGGACAGGCCTGCCTTCTCTGGCTACACCTTC. It translates to CSAGDRPAFSGYTF.